This TCR beta chain was sequenced during a study of T cell repertoires and HLA-DP antigens. For this clone: What it recognizes is unknown.

From germline, CDR1 is SGHAT and CDR2 FQNNGV. The CDR3 sequence is 14 residues long. V lost 1 base to trimming and J lost 4 bases, with 9 bases between them. The study's findings and limits: Against both alloantigens, CD137+ clonality was similar, 0.3 to 0.4. The CD4+ repertoire was not split into naive and memory.

TCRdb's table, derived via immunoSEQ multiplex PCR, lists solely in-frame clones and lacks some. The sample has about 73,000 clones; around three quarters are singletons. The clonotype originates from a man aged 60 to 69 in good health and CMV-seronegative. Sequencing was carried out using CD4+ T cells from PBMCs. This chain links TRBV11-2 with TRBJ2-3; D is ambiguous. The CDR3 DNA reads as TGTGCCAGCAGCTTAGGAATCCCGCCAGATACGCAGTATTTT. Translating gives CASSLGIPPDTQYF. Full variable domain (rest looked up from reference TRBV11-2 and TRBJ2-3): EAGVAQSPRYKIIEKRQSVAFWCNPISGHATLYWYQQILGQGPKLLIQFQNNGVVDDSQLPKDRFSAERLKGVDSTLKIQPAKLEDSAVYLCASSLGIPPDTQYFGPGTRLTVL.